The rows below give T cell receptor beta chains drawn from one sample of a study of CD8 T cells in Susac syndrome. MiXCR was run by TCRdb on the immunoSEQ multiplex PCR reads, yielding one entry per CDR3 protein. In the table there are more than 100,000 distinct CDR3 sequences, roughly 94% of which are singletons. Sequencing used CD8+ T cells from PBMCs. The origin of the receptors is a human donor with Susac syndrome. The CDR3 runs from the conserved cysteine through the conserved F or W. D genes are given only for firm matches. Clone size is shown for a subset of rows, as once, few, many or a class of expanded clone.

TRBV29-1	-	TRBJ2-2	-	TGCAGCGTTGAAGAGGGCAGGGCTGTGGGCGGGGAGCTGTTTTTT	CSVEEGRAVGGELFF
TRBV7-8	-	TRBJ1-1	-	TGTGCCAGCCAGGGACCGCGGAACACTGAAGCTTTCTTT	CASQGPRNTEAFF
TRBV4-2	-	TRBJ1-6	-	TGTGCCAGCAGCGGGGCTTCACCCCTCCACTTT	CASSGASPLHF
TRBV7-6	-	TRBJ2-2	-	TGTGCCAGCAGCTTTGGGACCGGATCTACCGGGGAGCTGTTTTTT	CASSFGTGSTGELFF
TRBV14	-	TRBJ2-1	few	TGTGCCAGCAGCCAAAACAATGAGCAGTTCTTC	CASSQNNEQFF
TRBV24-1	-	TRBJ2-2	-	TGTGCCACCAGTGACGACTCGAACACCGGGGAGCTGTTTTTT	CATSDDSNTGELFF
TRBV18	TRBD1	TRBJ2-7	-	TGTGCCAGCTCACCGACCGGGACAGGGCCCTACGAGCAGTACTTC	CASSPTGTGPYEQYF
TRBV12-3/TRBV12-4	-	TRBJ2-5	-	TGTGCCAGCAGTTCGGAGGGCATCCAAGAGACCCAGTACTTC	CASSSEGIQETQYF
TRBV6-2/TRBV6-3	-	TRBJ2-1	once	TGTGCCAGCTGCCAGGTGACCTACAATGAGCAGTTCTTC	CASCQVTYNEQFF
TRBV11-2	TRBD2	TRBJ2-1	-	TGTGCCAGCAGCTTAGACCCAGCGGGGGGGCCGATTAATGAGCAGTTCTTC	CASSLDPAGGPINEQFF
TRBV27	-	TRBJ2-3	-	TGTGCCAGCAGTTTACGTCTTCCAGATACGCAGTATTTT	CASSLRLPDTQYF
TRBV11-2	TRBD2	TRBJ2-1	-	TGTGCCAGCAGCTTACCAGCGGGGCTCAATGAGCAGTTCTTC	CASSLPAGLNEQFF
TRBV6-2/TRBV6-3	-	TRBJ1-2	-	TGTGCCAGCAGCGGCGGGGGCTACACCTTC	CASSGGGYTF